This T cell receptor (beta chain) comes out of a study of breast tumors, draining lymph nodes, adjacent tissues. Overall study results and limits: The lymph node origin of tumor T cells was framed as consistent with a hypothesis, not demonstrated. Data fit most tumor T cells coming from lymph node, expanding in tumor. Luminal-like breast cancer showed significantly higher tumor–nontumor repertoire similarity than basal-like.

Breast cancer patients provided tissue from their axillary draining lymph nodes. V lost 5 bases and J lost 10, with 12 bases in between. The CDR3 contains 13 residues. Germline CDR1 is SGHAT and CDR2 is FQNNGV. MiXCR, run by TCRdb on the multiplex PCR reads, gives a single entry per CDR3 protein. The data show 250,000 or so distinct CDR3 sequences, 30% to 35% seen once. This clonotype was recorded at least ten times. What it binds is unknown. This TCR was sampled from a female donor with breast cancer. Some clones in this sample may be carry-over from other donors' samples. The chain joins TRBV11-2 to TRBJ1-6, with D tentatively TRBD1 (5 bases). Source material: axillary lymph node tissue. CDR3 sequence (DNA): TGTGCCAGCAGCAAAGGAGGGGAGTCACCCCTCCACTTT. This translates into CASSKGGESPLHF.